This entry lists 29 T cell receptor beta chains sequenced from one sample in a study of graft-versus-host responses after intestinal transplantation. Investigators treated the graft tissue so that it released intraepithelial and lamina propria lymphocytes. The data were produced by immunoSEQ multiplex PCR, yet TCRdb's version contains in-frame clones alone and is incomplete. The data show around 18,000 clones, around 82% seen once. The input for sequencing was ileum tissue, taken 17 days after transplant. The receptors originated from a human patient who received an intestinal transplant, so some T cells may come from the graft donor.

DNA for the CDR3: TGTGCCAGCAGCTCCCCCCACAGGGGGCACACCGGGGAGCTGTTTTTT. Amino acid sequence: CASSSPHRGHTGELFF. The V call is TRBV7-9, the J call TRBJ2-2; TRBD1 agrees at 9 bases. Germline CDR1 is SEHNR and CDR2 is FQNEAQ (reference sequence). The junction had 6 bases not matched to a gene; V was cut back by 4 bases and J by 3 bases. There are 16 residues in the CDR3.

Note on this clone: The same CDR3 can be traced to other DNA sequences in this sample. The CDR3 spells CASSVGGNSGNTIYF. The CDR3 DNA is TGTGCCAGCAGCGTAGGGGGAAACTCCGGAAACACCATATATTTT. The rearrangement joins TRBV9 to TRBJ1-3; D is undetermined. The CDR3 covers 15 residues. CDR1 SGDLS and CDR2 YYNGEE come from the germline V gene. Trimming removed 0 bases from V and 4 bases from J, with 11 bases in between. Variable domain in full (rest from reference TRBV9 and TRBJ1-3): DSGVTQTPKHLITATGQRVTLRCSPRSGDLSVYWYQQSLDQGLQFLIQYYNGEERAKGNILERFSAQQFPDLHSELNLSSLELGDSALYFCASSVGGNSGNTIYFGEGSWLTVV.

This sequence joins TRBV7-3 and TRBJ2-4; D may be TRBD1 or TRBD2 (6 bases each). CDR3 length: 15 amino acids. Germline assignment: CDR1 SGHTA and CDR2 FQGTGA. V shed 2 bases and J shed 8 bases, with 16 bases lying between them. CDR3 nucleotide sequence: TGTGCCAGCAGCTTAGGGGGCGGGTCGGGGGACATTCAGTACTTC. It yields the protein CASSLGGGSGDIQYF. Full variable domain (missing parts from reference TRBV7-3 and TRBJ2-4): GAGVSQTPSNKVTEKGKYVELRCDPISGHTALYWYRQSLGQGPEFLIYFQGTGAADDSGLPNDRFFAVRPEGSVSTLKIQRTERGDSAVYLCASSLGGGSGDIQYFGAGTRLSVL.

The V call is TRBV15, the J call TRBJ1-2; D is uncertain. CDR3 size: 15 residues. Per the germline V gene, CDR1 is LNHNV and CDR2 is YYDKDF (reference sequence). Trimming removed 3 bases at V and 4 bases at J, with 15 bases between. The CDR3 sequence is CATSSYTRTLYGYTF. The CDR3 region has the DNA TGTGCCACCAGCAGTTATACACGGACTCTCTATGGCTACACCTTC. Full variable domain (missing parts from reference TRBV15 and TRBJ1-2): DAMVIQNPRYQVTQFGKPVTLSCSQTLNHNVMYWYQQKSSQAPKLLFHYYDKDFNNEADTPDNFQSRRPNTSFCFLDIRSPGLGDTAMYLCATSSYTRTLYGYTFGSGTRLTVV.

This chain uses TRBV15 with TRBJ2-2; 11 nucleotides match TRBD2. Trimming removed 1 base from V and 7 bases from J; junction bases left unmatched: 8. CDR1 and CDR2 from the germline V gene are LNHNV and YYDKDF (reference sequence). This CDR3 is built from 17 residues. The DNA for the CDR3 is TGTGCCACCAGCAGAGCCGGTAGCGGGAGGGTTGGCGGGGAGCTGTTTTTT. The encoded protein is CATSRAGSGRVGGELFF.

The CDR3 sequence is CASSETGELFF. In DNA form, the CDR3 reads TGTGCCAGCAGTGAAACCGGGGAGCTGTTTTTT. The chain uses TRBV2 and TRBJ2-2, with D unresolved. Germline V CDR1 and CDR2: SNHLY, FYNNEI. The CDR3 covers 11 residues. V was trimmed by 2 bases and J by 5 bases, leaving 0 bases between them.

The chain is built from TRBV7-9 and TRBJ2-2; no definite D call. The CDR3 is 14 residues long. Trimming shortened V by 0 bases and J by 4 bases, and 6 bases separated the two germline ends. CDR1 is SEHNR and CDR2 is FQNEAQ in the germline V gene (reference sequence). CDR3 sequence: CASSLALSTGELFF. CDR3 sequence (DNA): TGTGCCAGCAGCTTAGCACTCAGCACCGGGGAGCTGTTTTTT.

In DNA, the CDR3 is TGTGCCAGCAGTTTATGGCAGGGGGGGGCGAACTATGGCTACACCTTC. Encoded protein: CASSLWQGGANYGYTF. The chain joins TRBV28 to TRBJ1-2; the match to TRBD1 covers 7 bases. The CDR3 totals 16 residues. After removal of 0 bases from V and 2 bases from J, the junction contained 6 bases not matched to a gene. CDR1 is MDHEN, CDR2 SYDVKM, per germline.

The chain links TRBV28 to TRBJ1-1, with a possible D match to TRBD1 (6 bases). Germline V gene data show CDR1 as MDHEN and CDR2 as SYDVKM. Trimming removed 2 bases from V and 4 bases from J, with 8 bases in between. The length of the CDR3 is 13 residues. CDR3 coding DNA: TGTGCCAGCAGTTTAGGAGGGGGCACTGAAGCTTTCTTT. This gives the protein CASSLGGGTEAFF. The variable domain in full, with the rest retrieved from reference TRBV28 and TRBJ1-1, is DVKVTQSSRYLVKRTGEKVFLECVQDMDHENMFWYRQDPGLGLRLIYFSYDVKMKEKGDIPEGYSVSREKKERFSLILESASTNQTSMYLCASSLGGGTEAFFGQGTRLTVV.

V gene TRBV7-3 combines with J gene TRBJ2-5; TRBD2 might be the D (6 bases). V lost 3 bases to trimming and J lost 4 bases, with 12 bases between them. Germline CDR1 and CDR2: SGHTA and FQGTGA. This CDR3 has 14 residues. This chain's CDR3 is CASSFGGARETQYF. The CDR3 DNA is TGTGCCAGCAGCTTCGGAGGGGCACGAGAGACCCAGTACTTC.

The chain joins TRBV28 to TRBJ2-3; 8 bases are shared with TRBD2. The V gene end was trimmed by 5 bases and the J gene end by 1 base; junction bases not matched to a gene: 8. This CDR3 is 16 amino acids long. CDR1 and CDR2 from the germline V gene are MDHEN and SYDVKM. The CDR3 DNA follows: TGTGCCAGCAGTCCAACCCTGACTAGCGGCACAGATACGCAGTATTTT. Its protein is CASSPTLTSGTDTQYF.

The chain employs TRBV11-2 and TRBJ2-5, with D uncertain. The V and J ends lost 4 bases and 3 bases respectively, with 15 bases between them. Germline loops: CDR1 SGHAT, CDR2 FQNNGV. CDR3 length: 15 residues. CDR3 loop: CASSSSWGEEETQYF. CDR3 DNA: TGTGCCAGCAGCTCAAGTTGGGGTGAGGAAGAGACCCAGTACTTC.

This chain connects TRBV28 to TRBJ1-5; D remains ambiguous. Between the trimmed V and J ends, which lost 3 bases and 0 bases, there was a span of 9 bases. Germline values: CDR1 MDHEN, CDR2 SYDVKM. The CDR3 has 15 amino acids. CDR3 sequence: CASSFTGNSNQPQHF. The DNA of the CDR3 is TGTGCCAGCAGTTTCACGGGGAATAGCAATCAGCCCCAGCATTTT. The full variable domain, rest sourced from reference TRBV28 and TRBJ1-5, is DVKVTQSSRYLVKRTGEKVFLECVQDMDHENMFWYRQDPGLGLRLIYFSYDVKMKEKGDIPEGYSVSREKKERFSLILESASTNQTSMYLCASSFTGNSNQPQHFGDGTRLSIL.

The chain links TRBV7-9 to TRBJ2-5; 7 nucleotides match TRBD2. The V gene's germline CDR1 is SEHNR and CDR2 FQNEAQ (reference sequence). CDR3 length: 15 residues. V lost 1 base and J lost 5; bases outside the gene matches: 7. CDR3 nucleotide sequence: TGTGCCAGCAGCTTAGTATGGGGAGGGGACGAGACCCAGTACTTC. Amino acid sequence: CASSLVWGGDETQYF.

V usage is TRBV19 and J usage is TRBJ1-5, with D tentatively TRBD1 (5 bases). CDR3 length equals 13 residues. Germline lookup yields CDR1 LNHDA and CDR2 SQIVND (reference sequence). V gave up 6 bases and J gave up 6 bases, with 12 bases separating them. DNA for the CDR3: TGTGCCAGTAGCCTAGTTGGGGGTCAGCCCCAGCATTTT. It encodes CASSLVGGQPQHF.

This clone was counted only a few times. The V call is TRBV28, the J call TRBJ2-1, with D perhaps TRBD1 (7 bases). The V end lost 3 bases, the J end lost 6 bases, and 15 bases lay between the germline ends. CDR1 is MDHEN and CDR2 is SYDVKM in the germline V gene. This CDR3 is built from 15 residues. The CDR3 nucleotides read TGTGCCAGCAGTTTTACAGGGGTCGGGGGCAATGAGCAGTTCTTC. Its protein is CASSFTGVGGNEQFF.

This rearrangement joins TRBV7-9 to TRBJ2-1; D uncertain. In germline, CDR1 is SEHNR, CDR2 FQNEAQ (reference sequence). There are 15 residues in the CDR3. V dropped 6 bases and J dropped 0 bases, with 12 bases sitting between them. The CDR3 region has the DNA TGTGCCAGCAGTCAAGTTAGACTCTCCTACAATGAGCAGTTCTTC. Translated, it gives CASSQVRLSYNEQFF.

This chain links TRBV30 with TRBJ1-2; 12 bases agree with TRBD1. V was pared by 5 bases and J by 4 bases, with 5 bases of the junction left unmatched. The CDR3 extends over 14 amino acids. Germline V gives CDR1 GTSNPN, CDR2 SVGIG (reference sequence). CDR3 coding DNA: TGTGCCTGGGAGGGACAGGGGGCTGGCTATGGCTACACCTTC. It specifies CAWEGQGAGYGYTF.

Written as DNA, the CDR3 is TGTGCCAGCATGGATGCGGTGGTCAATGAGCAGTTCTTC. This sequence encodes CASMDAVVNEQFF. This chain connects TRBV7-9 to TRBJ2-1; D call uncertain. Trimming took 7 bases from V and 6 from J, leaving 13 bases between them. The CDR3 runs to 13 residues. Germline loops: CDR1 SEHNR, CDR2 FQNEAQ (reference sequence).

V and J are TRBV19 and TRBJ1-1; 8 bases are shared with TRBD1. The germline V gene encodes CDR1 LNHDA and CDR2 SQIVND (reference sequence). Losses at the gene ends were 2 bases for V and 6 bases for J; bases not matched to a gene: 5. This CDR3 contains 14 residues. CDR3 nucleotides: TGTGCCAGTAGTATAACGGGACAGGTCTCTGAAGCTTTCTTT. It translates to CASSITGQVSEAFF.

This chain links TRBV18 with TRBJ1-3; D is perhaps TRBD1 (6 bases). Germline V lookup: CDR1 KGHSH, CDR2 LQKENI. The V end was cut by 8 bases, the J end by 4 bases, with 15 bases between. This CDR3 region has 14 residues. The CDR3 region has the DNA TGTGCCAGCGCCACACAGGGTGTCGGAAACACCATATATTTT. Translating gives CASATQGVGNTIYF.

This clone counts as medium-sized. Distinct nucleotide sequences in the sample also encode this CDR3. This chain uses TRBV6-5 with TRBJ1-2; D is perhaps TRBD1 (6 bases). V was shortened by 2 bases and J by 7 bases, with 11 bases between the two germline ends. The V gene's germline CDR1 is MNHEY and CDR2 SVGAGI. CDR3 length equals 13 residues. CDR3 residues: CASSYEGGSGYTF. The CDR3 DNA sequence: TGTGCCAGCAGTTACGAGGGGGGGAGTGGCTACACCTTC.

The sample holds one count of this clone. The chain is built from TRBV11-2 and TRBJ2-5; 9 nucleotides align to TRBD2. The CDR3 is 17 residues long. V shed 4 bases and J 2 bases; nucleotides not matched to a gene: 11. CDR1 SGHAT and CDR2 FQNNGV come from the germline V gene. In DNA form, the CDR3 reads TGTGCCAGCAGCTCCTTCCTAATAGCGGGGGCTCAAGAGACCCAGTACTTC. It specifies CASSSFLIAGAQETQYF.

J is TRBJ2-5 and V is TRBV28; unclear D gene. The CDR3 covers 12 residues. Germline CDR1 MDHEN, CDR2 SYDVKM. Deletions cut 4 bases from V and 5 bases from J, with 8 bases between. The CDR3 DNA reads TGTGCCAGCAGTTATGTCGGGGAGACCCAGTACTTC. Protein sequence: CASSYVGETQYF.

The chain uses TRBV7-6 and TRBJ1-4; 11 nucleotides agree with TRBD1. With V trimmed by 1 base and J by 2 bases, 3 bases remained unmatched. In germline, CDR1 is SGHVS, CDR2 FNYEAQ. The CDR3 length is 17 residues. CDR3 protein: CASSLGRDRGTNEKLFF. CDR3 sequence (DNA): TGTGCCAGCAGCTTAGGCCGGGACAGGGGGACTAATGAAAAACTGTTTTTT.

The genes are TRBV5-1 and TRBJ1-2; D is possibly TRBD1 (5 bases). Trimming removed 0 bases at V and 6 bases at J, with 21 bases between. The CDR3 is 17 amino acids. Per the germline V gene, CDR1 is SGHRS and CDR2 is YFSETQ. The DNA of the CDR3 is TGCGCCAGCAGCTTGGCCGTGTGGGGCGCGGGAACAGATGGCTACACCTTC. The encoded protein is CASSLAVWGAGTDGYTF.

The V and J genes are TRBV27 and TRBJ2-1; possible D gene TRBD1, 6 bases. The V gene lost 2 bases and the J gene lost 2 bases, with 10 bases spanning the gap. The CDR3 contains 15 residues. In germline, CDR1 is MNHEY, CDR2 SMNVEV (reference sequence). This CDR3 reads CASSLGGWPYNEQFF. The CDR3 DNA reads as TGTGCCAGCAGTTTAGGGGGCTGGCCCTACAATGAGCAGTTCTTC.

The chain employs TRBV7-6 and TRBJ2-5; 11 positions match TRBD2. From germline, CDR1 is SGHVS and CDR2 FNYEAQ. The CDR3 totals 15 residues. With 1 base clipped from V and 5 bases from J, the junction kept 3 bases outside the gene matches. The CDR3 region is CASSLGTSGSETQYF. In DNA form, the CDR3 reads TGTGCCAGCAGCTTAGGAACTAGCGGGAGCGAGACCCAGTACTTC. The full variable domain, with the rest looked up from reference TRBV7-6 and TRBJ2-5, is GAGVSQSPRYKVTKRGQDVALRCDPISGHVSLYWYRQALGQGPEFLTYFNYEAQQDKSGLPNDRFSAERPEGSISTLTIQRTEQRDSAMYRCASSLGTSGSETQYFGPGTRLLVL.

J is TRBJ1-5 and V is TRBV21-1. TRBV21-1 is a known pseudogene. The CDR3 extends over 13 amino acids. As DNA, the CDR3 is TGTGCCAGCAGCAAAGCGCTTTACTGGCCCCAGCATTTT. Its translation is CASSKALYWPQHF.